Sequencing of this T cell receptor beta chain was carried out in a study of technical replicates of blood from several donors. Sequenced by immunoSEQ multiplex PCR; TCRdb stores in-frame clones only, minus some. The repertoire holds 55,000 to 75,000 clones, with 87% as singletons. This CDR3 has 14 residues. Losses at the gene ends were 7 bases for V and 4 bases for J; bases not matched to a gene: 7. Germline V gene data show CDR1 as LNHDA and CDR2 as SQIVND (reference sequence). Sequencing was carried out using PBMCs. This receptor was taken from a human donor in good health. Some clones in this sample may be carry-over from other donors' samples. V usage is TRBV19 and J usage is TRBJ1-3; TRBD1 aligns across 7 bases. The CDR3 sequence is CASTKGAAGNTIYF. In DNA form, the CDR3 reads TGTGCCAGTACGAAGGGGGCAGCAGGAAACACCATATATTTT. Drawing the rest from reference TRBV19 and TRBJ1-3, the complete variable domain is DGGITQSPKYLFRKEGQNVTLSCEQNLNHDAMYWYRQDPGQGLRLIYYSQIVNDFQKGDIAEGYSVSREKKESFPLTVTSAQKNPTAFYLCASTKGAAGNTIYFGEGSWLTVV.